This T cell receptor (beta chain) came from a study of CD4 T cells in relation to SARS-CoV-2 and coronaviruses. At the level of the study: PBMCs were cultured with antigen for roughly nine days before TCR beta sequencing.

TCRdb's copy holds only in-frame clones and misses some; the assay was immunoSEQ multiplex PCR. The sample contains 20,000 or so clones, over 75% of which appear only once. Whole-study results and caveats: The cross-reactivity analysis covered only spike protein, not other viral proteins.

Unexposed donor CD4+ T cells date from about 2011-2018, before the COVID-19 pandemic. CD4+ T cells were isolated from the cells after less than 13 days of culture. As cell numbers allowed, unexposed-donor CD4+ T cells faced SARS-CoV-2 S/N and four cold-coronavirus spikes. Around 2 million PBMCs per well were cultured with approximately 9.2 IU/ml IL-2. Points on this clone: As yet, its antigen is unknown.

The receptor was isolated from a human donor in good health. Sequencing was done on a sample of CD4+ T cells from PBMCs, cultured in vitro.

The CDR3 sequence: CASRLNHEKLFF. The CDR3 DNA reads TGTGCCAGCAGACTGAATCATGAAAAACTGTTTTTT. This chain links TRBV6-5 with TRBJ1-4; no definite D call. Germline CDR1 MNHEY, CDR2 SVGAGI. The CDR3 totals 12 residues. V gave up 6 bases and J gave up 6 bases, with 8 bases separating them.